This T cell receptor (beta chain) was captured by sequencing in a study of control samples from healthy donors and cancer patients. Measured with immunoSEQ multiplex PCR; TCRdb has only the in-frame clones, and not every one. In the table there are 150,000 to 200,000 clones, 93% of which are singletons. The table lists this clone with a count of one. Germline V gene sequence: CDR1 SGDLS, CDR2 YYNGEE. The CDR3 contains 16 residues. V lost 4 bases, J lost 3 bases, and 16 bases lay in between. The material sequenced was blood. V and J are TRBV9 and TRBJ2-2, with D possibly matching TRBD2 (7 bases). This clonotype was obtained from a woman aged 55-69 years in good health. CDR3 amino acids: CASSTTGGGDTGELFF. CDR3 nucleotide sequence: TGTGCCAGCAGCACAACGGGGGGCGGCGACACCGGGGAGCTGTTTTTT.